A selection of T cell receptor beta chains follows, all from one sample in a study of control samples from healthy donors and cancer patients. This table comes from immunoSEQ multiplex PCR, and its TCRdb copy is limited to in-frame clones, with some not included. The sample has 130,000 to 150,000 clones; roughly 92% are singletons. Sample: blood. These receptors originate from a man under 40 in good health. Both conserved end residues are part of each CDR3. The order of the fields is CDR3 DNA, CDR3 protein, D gene, V gene, clone size, J gene. A D gene is named only where the DNA matches it firmly. Clone size is shown for a subset of rows, as once, few, many or a class of expanded clone.

TGTGCCAGCTCGCCGACAGAGGCCGATTATCAGCCCCAGCATTTT | CASSPTEADYQPQHF | - | TRBV18 | - | TRBJ1-5
TGTGCCAGTAGTATAGGCCGGGACAGGGCTTATAGCAATCAGCCCCAGCATTTT | CASSIGRDRAYSNQPQHF | TRBD1 | TRBV19 | - | TRBJ1-5
TGTGCCAGCACGAGGGGCGGGAAAGCCAAAAACATTCAGTACTTC | CASTRGGKAKNIQYF | - | TRBV5-8 | - | TRBJ2-4
TGTGCCAGCAGTGACTCAGCAGGGGGCTATAATGAGCAGTTCTTC | CASSDSAGGYNEQFF | TRBD1 | TRBV6-4 | once | TRBJ2-1
TGTGCCAGCAGTTTTTTGGGTTCAGGCTACGAGCAGTACTTC | CASSFLGSGYEQYF | - | TRBV27 | few | TRBJ2-7
TGTGCCAGTACCCCAGGACAGGGAGGCCTCTATGGCTACACCTTC | CASTPGQGGLYGYTF | TRBD1 | TRBV19 | - | TRBJ1-2
TGTGCCAGCAGCCTATCACGGGTACGGACTGAAGCTTTCTTT | CASSLSRVRTEAFF | - | TRBV7-9 | once | TRBJ1-1
TGTGCCACCAGTGATTTGCCCCAGCGGGAGCAGTTCTTC | CATSDLPQREQFF | - | TRBV24-1 | - | TRBJ2-1
TGTGCCTGGAGTGTAAACTGGAGACACTTCTTC | CAWSVNWRHFF | - | TRBV30 | - | TRBJ1-2
TGTGCCAGCAGCTTGGTAGGCCTGGGCCCAGATACGCAGTATTTT | CASSLVGLGPDTQYF | - | TRBV5-4 | once | TRBJ2-3
TGTGCCAGCAGTTTGCTGGGTAACTATGGCTACACCTTC | CASSLLGNYGYTF | - | TRBV12-3/TRBV12-4 | - | TRBJ1-2
TGTGCCTGGACCGGGGACGGGTCCTACGAGCAGTACTTC | CAWTGDGSYEQYF | - | TRBV30 | - | TRBJ2-7
TGTGCCAGCAGTTACGAATCCGGGTCGAAAAACATTCAGTACTTC | CASSYESGSKNIQYF | - | TRBV6-6 | - | TRBJ2-4
TGTGCCAGCAGCGTCACAGGGGACAATTCACCCCTCCACTTT | CASSVTGDNSPLHF | TRBD1 | TRBV9 | once | TRBJ1-6
TGCGCCAGCACTCCTAGCGGGAATCGCACCTACGAGCAGTACTTC | CASTPSGNRTYEQYF | TRBD2 | TRBV10-2 | - | TRBJ2-7
TGTGCCAGCTCACCTGGACTAGCGGGTGGAATAGATACGCAGTATTTT | CASSPGLAGGIDTQYF | TRBD2 | TRBV18 | - | TRBJ2-3
TGTGCCAGCAGTGGAAAAGGAGGGAACACTGAAGCTTTCTTT | CASSGKGGNTEAFF | - | TRBV25-1 | - | TRBJ1-1
TGTGCCAGCAGTTTATACGGAGGGGGAGGCACTGAAGCTTTCTTT | CASSLYGGGGTEAFF | - | TRBV27 | - | TRBJ1-1
TGTGCCAGCAGTGAATTCTCGGGGGCTGAATCCGGCTACACCTTC | CASSEFSGAESGYTF | - | TRBV25-1 | - | TRBJ1-2
TGTGCCAGCAGCCAAGGGAGGACGGGAGTCCCCCTTTACAATGAGCAGTTCTTC | CASSQGRTGVPLYNEQFF | - | TRBV3-1/TRBV3-2 | - | TRBJ2-1
TGTGCCAGCAGTTACGTCACAGGGGGCCTAGAGACCCAGTACTTC | CASSYVTGGLETQYF | TRBD1 | TRBV6-2/TRBV6-3 | - | TRBJ2-5
TGTGCCAGCTCCCTGCTTGGTTTTCGCGCTGGGGCCAACGTCCTGACTTTC | CASSLLGFRAGANVLTF | - | TRBV18 | - | TRBJ2-6
TGTGCCAGCAGTTACTCGTTTCAGCCCCAGCATTTT | CASSYSFQPQHF | - | TRBV6-2/TRBV6-3 | - | TRBJ1-5
TGTGCCAGCAGCCGTGCCGGACAGGGGGCTGATCAGCCCCAGCATTTT | CASSRAGQGADQPQHF | TRBD1 | TRBV28 | - | TRBJ1-5
TGTGCCAGCAGTCCCACTGGTTACGAGCAGTACTTC | CASSPTGYEQYF | - | TRBV2 | - | TRBJ2-7
TGTGCCAGCAGTCCGGGACTAGCGGGAGGTCAGCAGTTCTTC | CASSPGLAGGQQFF | TRBD2 | TRBV2 | - | TRBJ2-1
TGTGCCAGCAATTACGCGGGGGGCGACTACACCTTC | CASNYAGGDYTF | - | TRBV7-2 | - | TRBJ1-2
TGTGCCAGCAGCCCAGACAGGGGGCGAAATGGCTACACCTTC | CASSPDRGRNGYTF | TRBD1 | TRBV9 | - | TRBJ1-2
TGTGCCAGCAGTGGGCGGTACGATAATTCACCCCTCCACTTT | CASSGRYDNSPLHF | - | TRBV2 | - | TRBJ1-6
TGTGCCAGCAGCTTAATAGCGGGGGTCACAGATACGCAGTATTTT | CASSLIAGVTDTQYF | TRBD2 | TRBV7-9 | - | TRBJ2-3
TGCGCCAGCAGCCGCTCGGGACTAGCGGGACTAAACAGAGGTACAGATACGCAGTATTTT | CASSRSGLAGLNRGTDTQYF | TRBD2 | TRBV5-1 | - | TRBJ2-3
TGCAGCGTAAGGACAGGGTCCCACGAGCAGTACTTC | CSVRTGSHEQYF | TRBD1 | TRBV29-1 | - | TRBJ2-7
TGTGCCAGCAGCTTAGGCCCTGGAAACAATGAGCAGTTCTTC | CASSLGPGNNEQFF | - | TRBV7-2 | - | TRBJ2-1
TGTGCCACCAGCAGAGATTCAAGCGGGAAAACCCCCACAGATACGCAGTATTTT | CATSRDSSGKTPTDTQYF | TRBD2 | TRBV15 | - | TRBJ2-3
TGTGCCAGCAGCTTACGAGGGGAGACCCAGTACTTC | CASSLRGETQYF | - | TRBV7-2 | - | TRBJ2-5
TGTGCCAGCAGTGAGTGGAGCAGGAGGATACCCATATATTTT | CASSEWSRRIPIYF | - | TRBV2 | - | TRBJ1-3
TGTGCCAGCTCACGATACCTAGAGGGGGCAGAGACCCAGTACTTC | CASSRYLEGAETQYF | TRBD1 | TRBV18 | - | TRBJ2-5
TGTGCCAGCACTTCGCGACCCGGTCAGCCCCAGCATTTT | CASTSRPGQPQHF | - | TRBV28 | - | TRBJ1-5
TGTGCCAGCAGCCCCCTAGCGGGAAGCACAGATACGCAGTATTTT | CASSPLAGSTDTQYF | TRBD2 | TRBV3-1/TRBV3-2 | - | TRBJ2-3
TGTGCCAGTTCTCGTCCGGACAGTGTTAGCAATCAGCCCCAGCATTTT | CASSRPDSVSNQPQHF | - | TRBV19 | - | TRBJ1-5
TGCAGCGTTGACGAGGATCTCTCTGGAAACACCATATATTTT | CSVDEDLSGNTIYF | - | TRBV29-1 | - | TRBJ1-3
TGTGCCAGCAGCTTAGCGGACAGAGAAGAGACCCAGTACTTC | CASSLADREETQYF | - | TRBV7-8 | - | TRBJ2-5
TGTGCCACCAGCACCTACCTTCCGAACACCGGGGAGCTGTTTTTT | CATSTYLPNTGELFF | - | TRBV15 | - | TRBJ2-2
TGTGCCAGCAGCTTGGGCAGGGCCCTGGACACTGAAGCTTTCTTT | CASSLGRALDTEAFF | - | TRBV7-9 | - | TRBJ1-1
TGTGCCAGCAGTGGGCTCAATAGCAATCAGCCCCAGCATTTT | CASSGLNSNQPQHF | - | TRBV28 | - | TRBJ1-5
TGTGCCAGCAGTTACGTGAGAACAGGTGGTAGCTATGGCTACACCTTC | CASSYVRTGGSYGYTF | - | TRBV6-5 | once | TRBJ1-2
TGTGCCAGCAGCGCTACAGGGGGAAATCAGCCCCAGCATTTT | CASSATGGNQPQHF | TRBD1 | TRBV9 | - | TRBJ1-5
TGTGCCACCAGCTTTGCGGGCCCCGCAAGGGAGCAGTTCTTC | CATSFAGPAREQFF | - | TRBV15 | once | TRBJ2-1
TGTGCCAGCAGCGCGCGGACAGGGATAAGCTACGAGCAGTACTTC | CASSARTGISYEQYF | TRBD1 | TRBV7-8 | - | TRBJ2-7
TGCAGCGTTGGGGGTGGCTACGAGCAGTACTTC | CSVGGGYEQYF | - | TRBV29-1 | - | TRBJ2-7
TGTGCCAGCACCTCAATGACAACACAGAACACTGAAGCTTTCTTT | CASTSMTTQNTEAFF | - | TRBV6-6 | once | TRBJ1-1
TGTGCCAGCAGTCCACATACGAACACTGAAGCTTTCTTT | CASSPHTNTEAFF | - | TRBV7-8 | - | TRBJ1-1
TGTGCCAGCAGCGTAGCGCGCGTATTTTCCAATGAGCAGTTCTTC | CASSVARVFSNEQFF | - | TRBV9 | - | TRBJ2-1
TGTGCCAGCAGCCAAGGGGGAGACTATGGCTACACCTTC | CASSQGGDYGYTF | - | TRBV7-8 | - | TRBJ1-2
TGTGCCAGCATTCAAACCGGGACAGAAATTAATTCACCCCTCCACTTT | CASIQTGTEINSPLHF | TRBD1 | TRBV28 | - | TRBJ1-6
TGTGCCAGCAGTTTATCAGGGGAGGCTGGCTACACCTTC | CASSLSGEAGYTF | - | TRBV28 | - | TRBJ1-2
TGTGCCAGCAGCCGTCAGGGGGGTATGAACACTGAAGCTTTCTTT | CASSRQGGMNTEAFF | TRBD1 | TRBV3-1/TRBV3-2 | - | TRBJ1-1
TGTGCCAGCAGCCAACTTACGGAAGGGAACTATGGCTACACCTTC | CASSQLTEGNYGYTF | - | TRBV4-2 | - | TRBJ1-2
TGCGCCAGCACTCCCGGGACAATCAGGGATGAGCAGTTCTTC | CASTPGTIRDEQFF | - | TRBV5-1 | - | TRBJ2-1
TGCGCCAGCAGCCGAAAACAGGGTGTAGTTTTGATAAAGGCCTACGAGCAGTACTTC | CASSRKQGVVLIKAYEQYF | - | TRBV4-1 | - | TRBJ2-7